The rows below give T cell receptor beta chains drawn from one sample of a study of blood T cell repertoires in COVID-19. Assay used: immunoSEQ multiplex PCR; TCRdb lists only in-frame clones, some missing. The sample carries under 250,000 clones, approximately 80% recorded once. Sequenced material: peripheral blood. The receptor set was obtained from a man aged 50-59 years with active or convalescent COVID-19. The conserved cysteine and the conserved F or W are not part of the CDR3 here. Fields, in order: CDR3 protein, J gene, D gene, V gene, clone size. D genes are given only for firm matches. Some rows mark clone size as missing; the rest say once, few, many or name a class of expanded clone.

CDR3 protein: ASRDTGGADEQY
J gene: TRBJ2-7
D gene: TRBD1
V gene: TRBV7-8
clone size: .

CDR3 protein: ATSRPGTGYKF
J gene: TRBJ2-1
D gene: TRBD1
V gene: TRBV15
clone size: .

CDR3 protein: ASGLAANQETQY
J gene: TRBJ2-5
D gene: TRBD2
V gene: TRBV19
clone size: .

CDR3 protein: ASSGQIAYGYT
J gene: TRBJ1-2
D gene: .
V gene: TRBV2
clone size: .

CDR3 protein: ASSPWGGGNTEAF
J gene: TRBJ1-1
D gene: .
V gene: TRBV28
clone size: few

CDR3 protein: ASSLDAQGLAQY
J gene: TRBJ2-3
D gene: .
V gene: TRBV5-1
clone size: .

CDR3 protein: ASSHLTGNYGYT
J gene: TRBJ1-2
D gene: TRBD1
V gene: TRBV7-2
clone size: few

CDR3 protein: ASSFRGRHWF
J gene: TRBJ2-1
D gene: .
V gene: TRBV28
clone size: .

CDR3 protein: ASAGFSNQPQH
J gene: TRBJ1-5
D gene: .
V gene: TRBV12-3/TRBV12-4
clone size: .

CDR3 protein: ASSLLGFSADTQY
J gene: TRBJ2-3
D gene: .
V gene: TRBV5-1
clone size: .

CDR3 protein: ASSPRREPGNTIY
J gene: TRBJ1-3
D gene: .
V gene: TRBV18
clone size: few

CDR3 protein: ASSFLPTGRTTSGRGEAKNIQY
J gene: TRBJ2-4
D gene: TRBD2
V gene: TRBV28
clone size: .

CDR3 protein: ASRGQGIDEQF
J gene: TRBJ2-1
D gene: TRBD1
V gene: TRBV19
clone size: .

CDR3 protein: ASSLRVSGRNTGELF
J gene: TRBJ2-2
D gene: TRBD2
V gene: TRBV11-2
clone size: .

CDR3 protein: ASSPGQGNGYT
J gene: TRBJ1-2
D gene: TRBD1
V gene: TRBV5-6
clone size: .

CDR3 protein: ASNLGPASGSADTQY
J gene: TRBJ2-3
D gene: TRBD2
V gene: TRBV28
clone size: .

CDR3 protein: ASSLTSGPSGELF
J gene: TRBJ2-2
D gene: .
V gene: TRBV2
clone size: .

CDR3 protein: ASSYAAGNQPQH
J gene: TRBJ1-5
D gene: .
V gene: TRBV6-5
clone size: .

CDR3 protein: ASSPGISGRANGELF
J gene: TRBJ2-2
D gene: TRBD2
V gene: TRBV7-9
clone size: .

CDR3 protein: ASTAQWAKTEAF
J gene: TRBJ1-1
D gene: .
V gene: TRBV5-6
clone size: once

CDR3 protein: ASSTGWTDYQPQH
J gene: TRBJ1-5
D gene: .
V gene: TRBV19
clone size: .

CDR3 protein: ASITRTSGSTDTQY
J gene: TRBJ2-3
D gene: .
V gene: TRBV21-1
clone size: .

CDR3 protein: ASSFLQGPNTEAF
J gene: TRBJ1-1
D gene: TRBD1
V gene: TRBV5-1
clone size: once

CDR3 protein: ATSDPQGDYGYT
J gene: TRBJ1-2
D gene: TRBD1
V gene: TRBV24-1
clone size: .

CDR3 protein: SASVGVQPQH
J gene: TRBJ1-5
D gene: .
V gene: TRBV20-1
clone size: once

CDR3 protein: SVVFAGQALYNEQF
J gene: TRBJ2-1
D gene: .
V gene: TRBV29-1
clone size: .

CDR3 protein: ASSLGTSGMLYEQY
J gene: TRBJ2-7
D gene: TRBD2
V gene: TRBV5-1
clone size: .

CDR3 protein: ASSVVQLYGYT
J gene: TRBJ1-2
D gene: .
V gene: TRBV9
clone size: once

CDR3 protein: ASSPGQYGGNEQF
J gene: TRBJ2-1
D gene: .
V gene: TRBV7-3
clone size: .

CDR3 protein: ASRAPSTDTQY
J gene: TRBJ2-3
D gene: .
V gene: TRBV28
clone size: .

CDR3 protein: ASSLVVRLAGVDTQY
J gene: TRBJ2-3
D gene: TRBD2
V gene: TRBV7-9
clone size: .

CDR3 protein: ASRLVGGIRGYT
J gene: TRBJ1-2
D gene: TRBD1
V gene: TRBV6-5
clone size: .

CDR3 protein: ASSERDLGNEQF
J gene: TRBJ2-1
D gene: TRBD2
V gene: TRBV28
clone size: .

CDR3 protein: ASSPEGQINYGYT
J gene: TRBJ1-2
D gene: TRBD1
V gene: TRBV2
clone size: .

CDR3 protein: ASSLSGTSHNEQF
J gene: TRBJ2-1
D gene: TRBD2
V gene: TRBV6-2/TRBV6-3
clone size: .

CDR3 protein: ASSPTSGRVGEQF
J gene: TRBJ2-1
D gene: TRBD2
V gene: TRBV19
clone size: once

CDR3 protein: ASSISIQETQY
J gene: TRBJ2-5
D gene: .
V gene: TRBV19
clone size: .

CDR3 protein: ASSLTTDSYGYT
J gene: TRBJ1-2
D gene: .
V gene: TRBV5-1
clone size: .

CDR3 protein: ASSSDRGGQPQH
J gene: TRBJ1-5
D gene: TRBD1
V gene: TRBV18
clone size: .

CDR3 protein: ASSPIWDYPTDTQY
J gene: TRBJ2-3
D gene: TRBD2
V gene: TRBV7-2
clone size: .

CDR3 protein: ASSSPGTLTYEQY
J gene: TRBJ2-7
D gene: .
V gene: TRBV7-2
clone size: .

CDR3 protein: ATSDSKIPGQGAF
J gene: TRBJ1-1
D gene: .
V gene: TRBV24-1
clone size: .

CDR3 protein: ASSDVGGNNEQF
J gene: TRBJ2-1
D gene: .
V gene: TRBV2
clone size: .

CDR3 protein: ASSRSGNPADTQY
J gene: TRBJ2-3
D gene: TRBD2
V gene: TRBV6-6
clone size: .

CDR3 protein: ASSFLAGGLYNEQF
J gene: TRBJ2-1
D gene: TRBD2
V gene: TRBV27
clone size: .

CDR3 protein: ASSKERRVPNTGELF
J gene: TRBJ2-2
D gene: .
V gene: TRBV21-1
clone size: .

CDR3 protein: ASSRGYKETQY
J gene: TRBJ2-5
D gene: .
V gene: TRBV19
clone size: .

CDR3 protein: ASSIAGRANYGYT
J gene: TRBJ1-2
D gene: .
V gene: TRBV19
clone size: .

CDR3 protein: ASSLIPGLGSYEQY
J gene: TRBJ2-7
D gene: TRBD2
V gene: TRBV7-2
clone size: .

CDR3 protein: ASSLSGSGNTIY
J gene: TRBJ1-3
D gene: .
V gene: TRBV28
clone size: .

CDR3 protein: ASSTPAGALYNEQF
J gene: TRBJ2-1
D gene: .
V gene: TRBV28
clone size: .

CDR3 protein: ASSIAQGAVSSPLH
J gene: TRBJ1-6
D gene: TRBD1
V gene: TRBV19
clone size: .

CDR3 protein: SVEDASGPNTEAF
J gene: TRBJ1-1
D gene: .
V gene: TRBV29-1
clone size: .

CDR3 protein: ASSYRGWDIQY
J gene: TRBJ2-4
D gene: .
V gene: TRBV5-1
clone size: .

CDR3 protein: ASSIAGGNYEQY
J gene: TRBJ2-7
D gene: TRBD2
V gene: TRBV19
clone size: .